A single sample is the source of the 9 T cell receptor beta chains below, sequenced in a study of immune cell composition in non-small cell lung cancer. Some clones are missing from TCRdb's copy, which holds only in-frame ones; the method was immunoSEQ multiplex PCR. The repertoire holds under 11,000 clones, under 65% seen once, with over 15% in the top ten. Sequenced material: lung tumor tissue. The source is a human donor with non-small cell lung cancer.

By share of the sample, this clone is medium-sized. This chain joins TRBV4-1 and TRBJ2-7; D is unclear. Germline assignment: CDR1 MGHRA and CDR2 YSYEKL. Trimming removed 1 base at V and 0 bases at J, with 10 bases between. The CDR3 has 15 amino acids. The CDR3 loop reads CASSQVVTDSYEQYF. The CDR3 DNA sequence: TGCGCCAGCAGCCAAGTGGTAACTGACTCCTACGAGCAGTACTTC.

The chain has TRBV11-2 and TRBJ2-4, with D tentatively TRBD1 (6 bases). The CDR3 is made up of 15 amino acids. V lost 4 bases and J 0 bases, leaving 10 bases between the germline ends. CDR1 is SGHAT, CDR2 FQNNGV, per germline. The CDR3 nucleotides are TGTGCCAGCAGCTCCACAGGGTTAGCCAAAAACATTCAGTACTTC. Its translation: CASSSTGLAKNIQYF.

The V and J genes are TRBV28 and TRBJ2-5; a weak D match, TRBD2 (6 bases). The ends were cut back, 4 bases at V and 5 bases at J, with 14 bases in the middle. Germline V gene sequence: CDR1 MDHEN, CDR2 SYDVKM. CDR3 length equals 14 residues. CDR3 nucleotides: TGTGCCAGCAGTTCCCAGACTAGAGAGGAGACCCAGTACTTC. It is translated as CASSSQTREETQYF.

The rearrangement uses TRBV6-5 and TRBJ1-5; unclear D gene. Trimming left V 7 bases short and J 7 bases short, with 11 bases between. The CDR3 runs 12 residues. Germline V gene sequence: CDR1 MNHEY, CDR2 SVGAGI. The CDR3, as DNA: TGTGCCAGCACAGTAGCGGGGCAGCCCCAGCATTTT. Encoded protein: CASTVAGQPQHF.

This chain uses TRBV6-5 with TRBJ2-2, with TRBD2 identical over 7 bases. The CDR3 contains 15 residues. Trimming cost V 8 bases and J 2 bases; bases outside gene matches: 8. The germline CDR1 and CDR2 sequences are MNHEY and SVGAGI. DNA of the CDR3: TGTGCCAGCTGGCATACTAGCGCCAACACCGGGGAGCTGTTTTTT. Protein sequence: CASWHTSANTGELFF.

Here the CDR3 reads CASSQGWIGLQFF. CDR3 in DNA: TGTGCCAGCAGCCAAGGTTGGATAGGACTACAGTTCTTC. The gene calls are TRBV14 and TRBJ2-1, with D possibly being TRBD2 (6 bases). V dropped 1 base and J dropped 13 bases, with 14 bases sitting between them. CDR1 is SGHDN and CDR2 is FVKESK in the germline V gene. The length of the CDR3 is 13 residues.

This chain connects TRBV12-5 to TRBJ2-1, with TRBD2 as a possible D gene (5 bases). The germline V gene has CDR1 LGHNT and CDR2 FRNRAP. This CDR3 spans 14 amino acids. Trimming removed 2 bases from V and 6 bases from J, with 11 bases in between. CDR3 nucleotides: TGTGCTAGTGGTTTGCCCCCACTAGGCAATGAGCAGTTCTTC. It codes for CASGLPPLGNEQFF.

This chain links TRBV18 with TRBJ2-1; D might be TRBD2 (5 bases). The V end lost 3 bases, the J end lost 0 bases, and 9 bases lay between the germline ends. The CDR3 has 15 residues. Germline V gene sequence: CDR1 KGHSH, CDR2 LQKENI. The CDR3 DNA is TGTGCCAGCTCACCTCCTGGGAGCTCCTACAATGAGCAGTTCTTC. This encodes CASSPPGSSYNEQFF. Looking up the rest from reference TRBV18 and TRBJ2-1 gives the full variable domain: NAGVMQNPRHLVRRRGQEARLRCSPMKGHSHVYWYRQLPEEGLKFMVYLQKENIIDESGMPKERFSAEFPKEGPSILRIQQVVRGDSAAYFCASSPPGSSYNEQFFGPGTRLTVL.

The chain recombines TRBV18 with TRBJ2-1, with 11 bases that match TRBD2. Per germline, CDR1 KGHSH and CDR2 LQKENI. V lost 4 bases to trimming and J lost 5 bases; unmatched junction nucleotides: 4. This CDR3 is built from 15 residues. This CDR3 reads CASSLGLAGDNEQFF. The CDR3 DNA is TGTGCCAGCTCACTCGGACTAGCGGGCGACAATGAGCAGTTCTTC.